This T cell receptor beta chain was captured in a study of cytomegalovirus exposure and HLA in healthy donors. The study, taken as a whole, reports: Most TCR sequences proved rare, with some public TCRs found in many donors. The authors later found TCR association rates varying by HLA locus, with DRB1 most and HLA-C fewest.

With respect to this clone: The antigen remains unidentified.

The PCR was carried out with 60 Vbeta primers and 13 Jbeta primers. The table came from immunoSEQ multiplex PCR; TCRdb's copy has only in-frame clones and leaves some out. The sample has 150,000 or so clones, approximately 85% seen once; the top ten hold about a tenth. V gave up 0 bases and J gave up 4 bases; unmatched junction bases: 13. This CDR3 is built from 18 residues. In germline, CDR1 is LGHNA, CDR2 YSLEER. This chain joins TRBV4-3 and TRBJ1-2, with 8 bases matching TRBD1. The TCR originated in a man aged 18 to 30 in good health and CMV-seropositive. Input material: PBMCs. The CDR3 bases are TGCGCCAGCAGCCAAGATTTGGAGGGGACAGGCAGTCGCTATGGCTACACCTTC. This gives the protein CASSQDLEGTGSRYGYTF.